This passage covers 18 T cell receptor beta chains from one sample sequenced in a study of T cell responses to AZD1222 COVID-19 vaccine. The repertoire was sequenced with immunoSEQ multiplex PCR; TCRdb's copy has only in-frame clones and lacks some. The sample lists about 120,000 clones; about 87% were seen once. This material consisted of peripheral blood, taken on day 0 of AZD1222 vaccination. These receptors all stem from an adult in good health.

The CDR3, as DNA: TGTGCCAGTAGTCGGGACAGGGAACGGCTGCCTACTGAAAAACTGTTTTTT. Its protein is CASSRDRERLPTEKLFF. The chain employs TRBV19 and TRBJ1-4; the match to TRBD1 covers 9 bases. Germline V gives CDR1 LNHDA, CDR2 SQIVND (reference sequence). V dropped 5 bases and J dropped 7; count of bases not matched to a gene: 14. This CDR3 spans 17 amino acids. The entire variable domain, with the rest obtained from reference TRBV19 and TRBJ1-4, is as follows: DGGITQSPKYLFRKEGQNVTLSCEQNLNHDAMYWYRQDPGQGLRLIYYSQIVNDFQKGDIAEGYSVSREKKESFPLTVTSAQKNPTAFYLCASSRDRERLPTEKLFFGSGTQLSVL.

This chain uses TRBV29-1 with TRBJ1-1, with D possibly matching TRBD1 (5 bases). Germline CDR1 and CDR2: SQVTM and ANQGSEA. The CDR3 spans 11 residues. Trimming cost V 6 bases and J 4 bases, with 9 bases left between them. The CDR3 here is CSVGGFTEAFF. The CDR3 region has the DNA TGCAGCGTCGGGGGGTTCACTGAAGCTTTCTTT.

The genes are TRBV12-3 or TRBV12-4 and TRBJ2-5; 9 bases map to TRBD1. The CDR3 length is 13 residues. J was trimmed by 7 bases and V by 5 bases; bases with no gene match: 5. The CDR3 DNA is TGTGCCAGCAGTCCGACAGGGGGAGTGACCCAGTACTTC. The encoded protein is CASSPTGGVTQYF.

The V call is TRBV2, the J call TRBJ2-6, with D possibly TRBD2 on 5 matching bases. Deletions cut 9 bases from V and 2 bases from J, with 8 bases between. Germline V gene lookup returns CDR1 SNHLY and CDR2 FYNNEI. The CDR3 covers 13 residues. The CDR3 protein is CARDGTGANVLTF. The CDR3 DNA follows: TGTGCCAGAGACGGGACTGGGGCCAACGTCCTGACTTTC.

The V call is TRBV9, the J call TRBJ2-3, with 7 bases aligning to TRBD2. The V and J ends lost 0 bases and 4 bases, in that order; junction bases with no gene match: 5. Germline V gene sequence: CDR1 SGDLS, CDR2 YYNGEE. The CDR3 is 15 amino acids. The CDR3 is CASSVALGGADTQYF. DNA of the CDR3: TGTGCCAGCAGCGTAGCCTTGGGGGGGGCAGATACGCAGTATTTT. The whole variable domain, filled in from reference TRBV9 and TRBJ2-3, reads DSGVTQTPKHLITATGQRVTLRCSPRSGDLSVYWYQQSLDQGLQFLIQYYNGEERAKGNILERFSAQQFPDLHSELNLSSLELGDSALYFCASSVALGGADTQYFGPGTRLTVL.

The chain joins TRBV9 to TRBJ2-3; 11 bases map to TRBD2. The CDR3 is 17 residues long. The V and J ends lost 4 bases and 1 base, in that order; junction bases with no gene match: 8. Germline assignment: CDR1 SGDLS and CDR2 YYNGEE. The CDR3 DNA reads TGTGCCAGCAGCATTACTAGCGGGAGAGTCCGCACAGATACGCAGTATTTT. This encodes CASSITSGRVRTDTQYF.

The rearrangement links TRBV19 to TRBJ2-2; 10 bases are a match to TRBD1. V gave up 6 bases and J gave up 7 bases; unmatched junction bases: 5. The CDR3 is 14 amino acids. Germline CDR1 LNHDA, CDR2 SQIVND (reference sequence). The CDR3, as DNA: TGTGCCAGTAGCCGACAGGGGGCTAGCGGGGAGCTGTTTTTT. Protein product: CASSRQGASGELFF.

The chain links TRBV10-3 to TRBJ1-2; D possibly corresponds to TRBD1 (5 bases). Trimming removed 6 bases at V and 2 bases at J, with 7 bases between. The CDR3 has 12 residues. The germline CDR1 and CDR2 sequences are ENHRY and SYGVKD. CDR3 nucleotide sequence: TGTGCCATCAGGGACAAGAACTATGGCTACACCTTC. It codes for CAIRDKNYGYTF.

The chain has TRBV7-6 and TRBJ1-4; D not certain. The CDR3 totals 13 residues. The germline V and J ends were trimmed by 9 bases and 1 base, with 9 bases remaining between them. From germline, CDR1 is SGHVS and CDR2 FNYEAQ. The CDR3 region has the DNA TGTGCCAGTAAACCCCGAACTAATGAAAAACTGTTTTTT. Encoded protein: CASKPRTNEKLFF.

The rearrangement uses TRBV2 and TRBJ1-4; D is unclear. The CDR3 is 11 residues long. The germline CDR1 and CDR2 sequences are SNHLY and FYNNEI. V was cut by 6 bases and J by 10 bases, with 9 bases left in between. The DNA of the CDR3 is TGTGCCAGCAGCACCTTGGGAAAACTGTTTTTT. This codes for CASSTLGKLFF. Variable domain in full (rest from reference TRBV2 and TRBJ1-4): EPEVTQTPSHQVTQMGQEVILRCVPISNHLYFYWYRQILGQKVEFLVSFYNNEISEKSEIFDDQFSVERPDGSNFTLKIRSTKLEDSAMYFCASSTLGKLFFGSGTQLSVL.

The chain links TRBV6-1 to TRBJ2-3; D is unresolved. Germline assignment: CDR1 MNHNS and CDR2 SASEGT. The CDR3 has 16 amino acids. The V end was cut by 1 base, the J end by 4 bases, with 15 bases between. The CDR3 region is CASSEGVGLGADTQYF. CDR3 coding DNA: TGTGCCAGCAGTGAAGGTGTTGGGCTGGGCGCAGATACGCAGTATTTT.

The chain links TRBV5-1 to TRBJ1-1; no definite D call. Germline V gene lookup returns CDR1 SGHRS and CDR2 YFSETQ. Between the trimmed V and J ends, which lost 0 bases and 0 bases, there was a span of 9 bases. There are 15 residues in the CDR3. The CDR3 DNA sequence: TGCGCCAGCAGCTTGGTCCTGGGGTTGAACACTGAAGCTTTCTTT. It codes for CASSLVLGLNTEAFF.

CDR3 sequence: CASSLPPAGHLYEQYF. CDR3 in DNA: TGTGCCAGCAGCTTACCCCCAGCAGGACACCTTTACGAGCAGTACTTC. V usage is TRBV7-8 and J usage is TRBJ2-7; TRBD1 is a possible D gene (5 bases). Per germline, CDR1 SGHVS and CDR2 FQNEAQ. CDR3 length: 16 amino acids. The V end lost 2 bases, the J end lost 4 bases, and 18 bases lay between the germline ends.

The V and J genes are TRBV3-1 (or the pseudogene TRBV3-2) and TRBJ2-1, with D possibly matching TRBD2 (5 bases). CDR1 LGHDT and CDR2 YNNKEL come from the germline V gene (reference sequence). V lost 4 bases and J 2 bases, leaving 15 bases between the germline ends. The CDR3 has 16 residues. DNA of the CDR3: TGTGCCAGCAGCCTAAATCTCCTAGCTGCCTACAATGAGCAGTTCTTC. Translating gives CASSLNLLAAYNEQFF.

This chain uses TRBV19 with TRBJ2-7; D is undetermined. V shed 3 bases and J shed 0 bases, with 15 bases lying between them. The CDR3 runs to 16 residues. Germline assignment: CDR1 LNHDA and CDR2 SQIVND (reference sequence). This chain's CDR3 is CASSMQIGPFSYEQYF. The DNA for the CDR3 is TGTGCCAGTAGTATGCAAATAGGGCCCTTCTCCTACGAGCAGTACTTC.

The rearrangement uses TRBV4-2 and TRBJ2-7; possible D gene TRBD1, 6 bases. Germline V gives CDR1 LGHNA, CDR2 YNFKEQ. The V and J ends lost 7 bases and 2 bases respectively, with 18 bases between them. This CDR3 is built from 15 residues. Here the CDR3 reads CASTTSTGFTYEQYF. CDR3 coding DNA: TGTGCCAGCACCACGTCAACAGGGTTCACCTACGAGCAGTACTTC.

The V call is TRBV2, the J call TRBJ2-2; a weak D match, TRBD1 (5 bases). This CDR3 region has 14 residues. V lost 7 bases, J lost 1 base, and 10 bases lay in between. Germline V gene sequence: CDR1 SNHLY, CDR2 FYNNEI. CDR3 residues: CASNQGRNTGELFF. The CDR3 DNA is TGTGCCAGCAACCAGGGTAGGAACACCGGGGAGCTGTTTTTT.

The J gene is TRBJ1-1, the V gene TRBV7-8; D remains ambiguous. Germline V gene sequence: CDR1 SGHVS, CDR2 FQNEAQ. The V end lost 3 bases, the J end lost 2 bases, and 10 bases lay between the germline ends. The CDR3 length is 14 residues. CDR3 coding DNA: TGTGCCAGCAGCTTTTCTAGGGTCAACACTGAAGCTTTCTTT. Translation gives CASSFSRVNTEAFF.